These 12 T cell receptor beta chains were all obtained from the same sample, sequenced in a study of regulatory T cells in long-lasting Graves disease. Time point noted: newly diagnosed GD, antithyroid drugs for less than 3 months. The TCR library used RNA extracted from PBMCs. Through Arm-PCR of CDR3 regions and iRepertoire HTBI primers, TCR beta libraries were built. TCRdb reanalysed the multiplex PCR reads using MiXCR and keeps one entry per CDR3 protein. The sample lists 350,000 to 550,000 distinct CDR3 sequences, roughly 15% seen once, with 20% to 25% in the top ten. These records were also assigned to another study, of T cells in Graves' hyperthyroidism and ophthalmopathy.

The input for sequencing was peripheral blood mononuclear cells (PBMCs), taken at new diagnosis, from a patient treated with antithyroid drugs. Receptors originate from a woman between 18 and 29 years old with Graves disease.

The rearrangement links TRBV9 to TRBJ2-2; no clear D gene. Germline-derived CDR1 and CDR2 are SGDLS and YYNGEE. This CDR3 has 15 residues. V lost 1 base to trimming and J lost 0 bases, with 7 bases between them. CDR3 in DNA: TGTGCCAGCAGCGTATCCAGGACGAACACCGGGGAGCTGTTTTTT. It codes for CASSVSRTNTGELFF.

This clonotype showed up many times. The chain recombines TRBV15 with TRBJ2-7, with D perhaps matching TRBD1 or TRBD2 (6 bases each). The CDR3 contains 12 residues. Germline V gives CDR1 LNHNV, CDR2 YYDKDF (reference sequence). V was shortened by 6 bases and J by 6 bases, with 12 bases between the two germline ends. CDR3 amino acids: CATSIRGGEQYF. The CDR3 region has the DNA TGTGCCACCAGTATCAGGGGAGGCGAGCAGTACTTC.

This clonotype showed up many times. The rearrangement uses TRBV15 and TRBJ2-2, with 9 bases fitting TRBD1. The germline gives CDR1 LNHNV, CDR2 YYDKDF (reference sequence). The CDR3 consists of 16 residues. With 1 base clipped from V and 5 bases from J, the junction kept 5 bases outside the gene matches. CDR3 in amino acids: CATSRGPGTGTGELFF. Written as DNA, the CDR3 is TGTGCCACCAGCAGAGGTCCCGGGACAGGGACCGGGGAGCTGTTTTTT.

J is TRBJ2-1 and V is TRBV6-9; TRBD2 agrees at 8 bases. The CDR3 extends over 14 amino acids. V trimming: 3 bases; J trimming: 9 bases; junction bases outside the gene matches: 7. CDR1 and CDR2 (germline): MNHGY, SVAAGI. As DNA, the CDR3 is TGTGCCAGCAGTTACACGAGCGGGAGCTTTGAGCAGTTCTTC. It codes for CASSYTSGSFEQFF.

This clonotype showed up just a few times. This chain connects TRBV6-5 to TRBJ1-3; D is unresolved. Trimming removed 0 bases at V and 3 bases at J, with 12 bases between. The CDR3 loop spans 16 amino acids. CDR1 is MNHEY and CDR2 is SVGAGI in the germline V gene. DNA of the CDR3: TGTGCCAGCAGTTACTCGTCCGGGATCGGTGGAAACACCATATATTTT. Translated, it gives CASSYSSGIGGNTIYF.

This clonotype was found once. The rearrangement links TRBV28 to TRBJ2-1, with TRBD2 matching 14 bases. The germline CDR1 and CDR2 sequences are MDHEN and SYDVKM. This CDR3 spans 16 amino acids. J was trimmed by 5 bases and V by 3 bases; bases with no gene match: 3. The CDR3 sequence is CASSFGLAGGHNEQFF. The CDR3 DNA follows: TGTGCCAGCAGTTTCGGACTAGCGGGAGGCCACAATGAGCAGTTCTTC.

This clonotype was observed a few times. The chain joins TRBV6-5 to TRBJ1-1; no reliable D call. The V end lost 0 bases, the J end lost 1 base, and 6 bases lay between the germline ends. CDR1 MNHEY and CDR2 SVGAGI come from the germline V gene. CDR3 size: 14 residues. CDR3 loop: CASSYSSQNTEAFF. Here the CDR3 DNA reads TGTGCCAGCAGTTACTCTTCTCAGAACACTGAAGCTTTCTTT.

This clonotype was detected a few times. DNA of the CDR3: TGTGCCAGCAGGCCCTGGACAGGGGACACAGATACGCAGTATTTT. Translated: CASRPWTGDTDTQYF. The V and J genes are TRBV6-1 and TRBJ2-3; TRBD1 matches 9 bases. This CDR3 is built from 15 residues. Germline lookup yields CDR1 MNHNS and CDR2 SASEGT. The V gene end was trimmed by 6 bases and the J gene end by 2 bases; junction bases not matched to a gene: 6.

This clonotype was recorded a few times. The chain joins TRBV27 to TRBJ1-1; 7 bases map to TRBD1. V trimming: 6 bases; J trimming: 7 bases; junction bases outside the gene matches: 11. Germline loops: CDR1 MNHEY, CDR2 SMNVEV (reference sequence). CDR3 length: 14 residues. The CDR3 bases are TGTGCCAGCAGACCCAGGGACAGAGTTATTGAAGCTTTCTTT. This codes for CASRPRDRVIEAFF.

The J gene is TRBJ2-2, the V gene TRBV28, with 10 positions matching TRBD1. There are 13 residues in the CDR3. Germline V gene data show CDR1 as MDHEN and CDR2 as SYDVKM. The CDR3 reads CAATGGNTGELFF. CDR3 sequence (DNA): TGTGCTGCGACAGGGGGCAACACCGGGGAGCTGTTTTTT.

This clonotype was detected ten times or more. This sequence joins TRBV29-1 and TRBJ2-3; D perhaps matches TRBD2 (5 bases). V was shortened by 5 bases and J by 4 bases, with 19 bases between the two germline ends. CDR1 is SQVTM, CDR2 ANQGSEA, per germline. There are 15 residues in the CDR3. The CDR3: CSVIVGLAYSDTQYF. CDR3 nucleotides: TGCAGCGTTATCGTCGGGTTAGCGTACTCAGATACGCAGTATTTT.

As to this clonotype: This may come from a read error, since a much larger clone is one base off. CDR3 coding DNA: TGTGCCAGCAGTTACCCGATAGGTCCCGGACAGGAGATAACCTACGAGCAGTACTTC. Amino acid sequence: CASSYPIGPGQEITYEQYF. The chain recombines TRBV6-9 with TRBJ2-7; TRBD1 aligns across 7 bases. The V and J ends lost 3 bases and 2 bases, in that order; junction bases with no gene match: 19. This CDR3 comprises 19 residues. Germline CDR1 MNHGY, CDR2 SVAAGI.